This T cell receptor (beta chain) was retrieved from a study of OX40 agonist ivuxolimab in advanced cancers. Turning to the study itself: Patients in the trial were receiving intravenous ivuxolimab every 2 weeks, at doses of 0.01 to 10 mg/kg. Study-level points and caveats: Expanded clones were, on average, more numerous in CD8+ T cells than in CD4+.

Repertoires were generated with immunoSEQ multiplex PCR, while TCRdb's copy carries only in-frame clones and drops some. The table includes about 25,000 clones, 81% detected once. If patients had autoimmune disease history or systemic immunosuppression, they were excluded. From germline, CDR1 is MDHEN and CDR2 SYDVKM. V shed 10 bases and J 0 bases; nucleotides not matched to a gene: 2. The CDR3 is made up of 13 amino acids. This clone was observed a single time. No antigen is known for it. The origin of this receptor is an adult with an advanced solid tumor such as melanoma, head and neck, liver or kidney cancer. Specimen: CD4+ or CD8+ T cells sorted from blood, collected in a trial of the OX40 agonist ivuxolimab. The J gene is TRBJ2-7, the V gene TRBV28, with 11 bases that match TRBD1. The CDR3 coding sequence is TGTGCCACGGGACAGGGGGTCTCCTACGAGCAGTACTTC. Amino acid sequence: CATGQGVSYEQYF.